The present T cell receptor beta chain was sequenced within a study of persistence of HIV-infected CD4 T cells. Regarding this clone: Its antigen is as yet unknown.

Lysates of CMV-infected fibroblasts at 10 ug/mL stimulated these cells. Responding CD4+ T cells were sorted by upregulation of both CD40 ligand and CD69. CD4+ T cell counts exceeded 400 cells/uL; CMV serology was positive. Germline lookup yields CDR1 LNHDA and CDR2 SQIVND (reference sequence). The CDR3 has 14 amino acids. The V end was cut by 6 bases, the J end by 6 bases, with 16 bases between. Sequencing used immunoSEQ version 4 in survey mode. Genomic DNA was diluted to around 10 ng/uL, up to 1 ug per sample. The assay was immunoSEQ multiplex PCR, and TCRdb's table has in-frame clones only and misses some. This sample has about 7,500 clones, with about 56% found just once.

The TCR sequence derives from an adult man with HIV who was CMV-seropositive. The sequencing used CD4+ T cells sorted from PBMCs after roughly 18-hour stimulation, collected from a patient who received antiretroviral therapy. J is TRBJ2-3 and V is TRBV19, with D perhaps being TRBD1 or TRBD2 (5 bases each). The CDR3 DNA reads TGTGCCAGTAGGAGGGGACGGAGTGGGGATACGCAGTATTTT. It specifies CASRRGRSGDTQYF.